This TCR beta chain was captured in a study of T cell responses to AZD1222 COVID-19 vaccine. Using immunoSEQ multiplex PCR, the repertoire was profiled, and TCRdb retains in-frame clones only, with some absent. The sample has 160,000 or so clones, 87% seen once. This receptor was identified in an adult who received the AZD1222 COVID-19 vaccine. The sequenced sample was peripheral blood, obtained 28 days after the second AZD1222 dose.

CDR3 nucleotides: TGTGCCAGCACCCGGACAGGGGCATCTAGGTTCTTC. This encodes CASTRTGASRFF. This chain links TRBV12-3 or TRBV12-4 with TRBJ2-1, with 9 bases identical to TRBD1. J lost 15 bases, V lost 7 bases, and 10 bases had no gene match. The CDR3 contains 12 residues.